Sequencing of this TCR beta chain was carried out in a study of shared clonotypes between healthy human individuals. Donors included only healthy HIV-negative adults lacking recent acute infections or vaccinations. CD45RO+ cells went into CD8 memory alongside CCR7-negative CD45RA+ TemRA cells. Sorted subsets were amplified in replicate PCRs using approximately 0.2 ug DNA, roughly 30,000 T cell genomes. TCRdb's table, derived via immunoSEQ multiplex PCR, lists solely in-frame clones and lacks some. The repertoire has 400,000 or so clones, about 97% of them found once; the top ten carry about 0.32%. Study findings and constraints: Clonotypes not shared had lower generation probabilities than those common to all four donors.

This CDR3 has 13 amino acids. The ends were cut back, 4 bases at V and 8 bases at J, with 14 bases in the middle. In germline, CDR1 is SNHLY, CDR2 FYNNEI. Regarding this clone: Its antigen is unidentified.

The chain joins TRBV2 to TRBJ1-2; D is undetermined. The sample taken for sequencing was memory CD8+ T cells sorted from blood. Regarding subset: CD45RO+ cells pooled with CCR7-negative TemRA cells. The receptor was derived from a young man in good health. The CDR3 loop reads CASSVSQTPGYTF. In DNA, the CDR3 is TGTGCCAGCAGTGTGTCTCAGACCCCAGGCTACACCTTC.